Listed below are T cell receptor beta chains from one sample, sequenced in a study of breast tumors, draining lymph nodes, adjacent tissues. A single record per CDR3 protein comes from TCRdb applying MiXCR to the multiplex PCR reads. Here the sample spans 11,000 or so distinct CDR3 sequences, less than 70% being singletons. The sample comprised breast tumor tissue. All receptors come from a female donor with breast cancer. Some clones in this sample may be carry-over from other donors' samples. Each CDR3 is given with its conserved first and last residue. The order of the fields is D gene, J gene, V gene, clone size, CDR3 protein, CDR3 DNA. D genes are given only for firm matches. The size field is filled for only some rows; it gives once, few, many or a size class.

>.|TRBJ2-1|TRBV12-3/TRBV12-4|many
CASTPAQGTYNEQFF
TGTGCCAGCACCCCAGCCCAGGGAACCTACAATGAGCAGTTCTTC
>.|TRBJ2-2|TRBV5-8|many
CASSLGGATGELFF
TGTGCCAGCAGCCTCGGTGGGGCCACCGGGGAGCTGTTTTTT
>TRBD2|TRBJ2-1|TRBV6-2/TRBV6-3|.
CASSYIAGGPNEQFF
TGTGCCAGCAGTTATATAGCGGGAGGGCCCAATGAGCAGTTCTTC
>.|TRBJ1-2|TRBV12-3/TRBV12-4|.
CASSLGQSGGYTF
TGTGCCAGCAGTTTAGGGCAGTCCGGAGGCTACACCTTC
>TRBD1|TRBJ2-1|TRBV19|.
CASTPGGQGYNEQFF
TGTGCCAGTACCCCAGGCGGACAGGGCTACAATGAGCAGTTCTTC
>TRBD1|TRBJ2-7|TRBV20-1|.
CSARPGQAYEQYF
TGCAGTGCTAGGCCGGGACAGGCTTACGAGCAGTACTTC
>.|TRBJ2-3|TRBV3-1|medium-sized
CASSQDLGPTTDTQYF
TGTGCCAGCAGCCAAGATCTGGGACCGACGACAGATACGCAGTATTTT
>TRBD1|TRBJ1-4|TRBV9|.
CASSPGTGFLEKLFF
TGTGCCAGCAGCCCGGGGACAGGTTTCCTTGAAAAACTGTTTTTT
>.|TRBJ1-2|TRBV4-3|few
CASSPDSIGGYTF
TGCGCCAGCAGCCCTGACAGCATCGGTGGCTACACCTTC
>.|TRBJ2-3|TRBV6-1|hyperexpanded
CASSVITDTQYF
TGTGCCAGCAGTGTCATCACAGATACGCAGTATTTT
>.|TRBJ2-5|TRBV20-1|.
CSAPFNRVNEKLFFGSGTQYF
.
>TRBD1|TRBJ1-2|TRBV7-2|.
CASSWFRTGEGYTF
TGTGCCAGCAGCTGGTTCAGGACAGGGGAAGGCTACACCTTC
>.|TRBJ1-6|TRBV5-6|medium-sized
CASSLRVVGSPLHF
TGTGCCAGCAGCTTACGTGTGGTCGGCTCACCCCTCCACTTT
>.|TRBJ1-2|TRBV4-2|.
CASSQSGMDNYGYTF
TGTGCCAGCAGCCAATCCGGGATGGATAACTATGGCTACACCTTC
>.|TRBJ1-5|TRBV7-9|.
CASSLDGSQPQHF
TGTGCCAGCAGCTTAGACGGATCTCAGCCCCAGCATTTT
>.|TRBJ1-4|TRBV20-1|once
CSARVRGTNEKLFF
TGCAGTGCTAGAGTGCGCGGAACTAATGAAAAACTGTTTTTT
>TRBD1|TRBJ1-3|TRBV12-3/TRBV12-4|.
CASRLLTGNPQNTIYF
TGTGCCAGCAGACTACTGACAGGGAATCCCCAGAACACCATATATTTT
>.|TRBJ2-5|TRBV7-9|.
CASSLFGAETQYF
TGTGCCAGCAGCTTATTTGGGGCGGAGACCCAGTACTTC
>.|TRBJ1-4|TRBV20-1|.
CSDPLRSEKLFF
TGCAGTGACCCTCTCCGCTCTGAAAAACTGTTTTTT
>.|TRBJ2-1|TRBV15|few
CATSKARNSYNEQFF
TGTGCCACCAGCAAAGCGCGTAACTCCTACAATGAGCAGTTCTTC